The entry below gives a single TCR beta chain sequence along with its context. These data come from a study of T cell changes during pregnancy in multiple sclerosis. The assay was immunoSEQ multiplex PCR, and TCRdb's table has in-frame clones only and misses some. This repertoire shows around 71,000 clones, approximately 90% found once; its top ten account for 0.95% to 1.5%. The V and J ends lost 1 base and 3 bases respectively, with 9 bases between them. The CDR3 is 14 amino acids. Germline assignment: CDR1 LGHNT and CDR2 FRNRAP. This specimen consisted of peripheral blood, obtained in the third trimester of pregnancy. The TCR originated in a female donor with multiple sclerosis, enrolled in a pregnancy study. The chain combines TRBV12-5 with TRBJ2-5; unclear D gene. The DNA of the CDR3 is TGTGCTAGTGGTTTGGCCACAGCCGAAGAGACCCAGTACTTC. Protein: CASGLATAEETQYF.